This paragraph covers one T cell receptor (beta chain) sequence. Its antigen remains unknown. This sample was included in a study of OX40 agonist ivuxolimab in advanced cancers. Study information: Patients in dose escalation had liver, melanoma, kidney or head and neck cancers. Overall study results and limits: Researchers report that CD8+ T cells had, on average, more expanded clones than CD4+. Also showing low normalized T-cell clonal expansion were some of the nonresponders.

The assay was immunoSEQ multiplex PCR, and TCRdb's table has in-frame clones only and misses some. This sample has roughly 76,000 clones, with approximately 85% found just once. The CDR3 loop spans 15 amino acids. Germline V gene sequence: CDR1 LGHNA, CDR2 YSLEER. Trimming took 0 bases from V and 10 from J, leaving 13 bases between them. The TCR sequence derives from an adult with an advanced solid tumor such as melanoma, head and neck, liver or kidney cancer. The rearrangement uses TRBV4-3 and TRBJ1-6, with D possibly matching TRBD1 (5 bases). Sample: CD4+ or CD8+ T cells sorted from blood, taken in a trial of the OX40 agonist ivuxolimab. The CDR3 DNA reads TGCGCCAGCAGCCAAGATCCCCGGGGGGGGTCACCCCTCCACTTT. It codes for CASSQDPRGGSPLHF.